These T cell receptor beta chains were read from a single sample in a study of response to subunit inactivated influenza vaccine. TCRdb reprocessed the RT-PCR reads via MiXCR and lists one record per CDR3 protein. The sample has around 710,000 distinct CDR3 sequences, 14% seen once. The input for sequencing was PBMCs from blood, taken less than 15 days before vaccination. The receptor set was obtained from a man aged 45-65 years who received an inactivated influenza vaccine. Each CDR3 is given with its conserved first and last residue. D genes are given only for firm matches. A clone size is listed for some rows: how often the clone was seen (once, few, many), or a class if it is expanded.

>TRBV5-4|TRBJ1-2|18|few|.
CASSLAAGTRGSNYGYTF
TGTGCCAGCAGCTTGGCCGCTGGCACAAGGGGCTCAAACTATGGCTACACCTTC
>TRBV7-9|TRBJ1-5|14|many|.
CASSLEGLGQPQHF
TGTGCCAGCAGCTTAGAGGGATTAGGCCAGCCCCAGCATTTT
>TRBV5-6|TRBJ2-5|16|few|TRBD2
CASSYRTSGGPETQYF
TGTGCCAGCAGCTATAGGACTAGCGGGGGACCAGAGACCCAGTACTTC
>TRBV6-1|TRBJ2-7|15|many|TRBD1
CASRNDRGHLYEQYF
TGTGCCAGCAGGAACGACAGGGGCCACCTCTACGAGCAGTACTTC
>TRBV15|TRBJ2-7|14|.|.
CATSSRTASSEQYF
TGTGCCACCAGCTCCCGGACGGCCTCCTCCGAGCAGTACTTC
>TRBV7-6|TRBJ2-2|15|many|TRBD1
CASSLGTGGIGELFF
TGTGCCAGCAGCTTAGGGACAGGGGGCATCGGGGAGCTGTTTTTT
>TRBV6-5|TRBJ2-3|17|.|.
CASSYDRAGTDRDTQYF
TGTGCCAGCAGTTACGATCGGGCAGGAACCGATCGTGATACGCAGTATTTT
>TRBV12-3/TRBV12-4|TRBJ1-3|16|few|.
CASSSRQPSSGNTIYF
TGTGCCAGCAGCTCGAGACAGCCGAGCTCTGGAAACACCATATATTTT
>TRBV20-1|TRBJ2-7|12|.|.
CSARWGQLAQYF
TGCAGTGCTAGATGGGGGCAACTGGCACAGTACTTC
>TRBV11-1|TRBJ2-2|18|few|TRBD2
CASSSVAGGSLNTGELFF
TGTGCCAGCAGCTCCGTAGCGGGAGGTTCTTTGAACACCGGGGAGCTGTTTTTT
>TRBV7-9|TRBJ1-1|15|few|TRBD1
CASSLRDRGGTEAFF
TGTGCCAGCAGCCTAAGAGACAGGGGGGGTACTGAAGCTTTCTTT
>TRBV30|TRBJ2-7|13|.|TRBD1
CAWMRAGGYEQYF
TGTGCCTGGATGCGAGCAGGGGGCTACGAGCAGTACTTC
>TRBV10-3|TRBJ2-1|18|many|TRBD2
CAISESIISGRGPDEQFF
TGTGCCATCAGTGAGTCGATCATTAGCGGGAGAGGGCCCGATGAGCAGTTCTTC
>TRBV20-1|TRBJ2-7|13|.|TRBD1
CSAPGRGLGEQYF
TGCAGTGCTCCGGGCAGGGGGCTAGGGGAGCAGTACTTC
>TRBV6-1|TRBJ2-2|15|.|TRBD2
CASTLAGLNTGELFF
TGTGCCAGCACCCTAGCGGGACTTAACACCGGGGAGCTGTTTTTT
>TRBV20-1|TRBJ1-5|12|.|.
CGIAVRNQPQHF
TGCGGGATTGCGGTACGCAATCAGCCCCAGCATTTT
>TRBV5-1|TRBJ2-3|14|many|.
CASSPSRATDTQYF
TGCGCCAGCAGCCCGTCTAGAGCCACAGATACGCAGTATTTT
>TRBV7-2|TRBJ1-5|14|few|TRBD1
CASSFDRVGQPQHF
TGTGCCAGCAGCTTCGACAGGGTGGGTCAGCCCCAGCATTTT
>TRBV6-5|TRBJ1-2|12|.|.
CASRPSSHGYTF
TGTGCCAGCAGGCCGAGCAGTCATGGCTACACCTTC
>TRBV5-4|TRBJ2-2|17|few|TRBD2
CASSPGGSGRNTGELFF
TGTGCCAGCAGCCCCGGGGGTAGCGGGAGGAACACCGGGGAGCTGTTTTTT
>TRBV7-9|TRBJ2-2|13|many|TRBD1
CASRGQGTGELFF
TGTGCCAGCAGAGGACAGGGTACCGGGGAGCTGTTTTTT
>TRBV5-1|TRBJ1-1|14|.|.
CASSFGRTNTEAFF
TGCGCCAGCAGCTTTGGCAGGACGAACACTGAAGCTTTCTTT
>TRBV5-5|TRBJ2-5|15|few|TRBD1
CASSFAGGASETQYF
TGTGCCAGCAGCTTTGCAGGGGGCGCCTCAGAGACCCAGTACTTC
>TRBV10-3|TRBJ2-5|15|few|.
CAISESGGGQETQYF
TGTGCCATCAGTGAGTCAGGGGGGGGCCAAGAGACCCAGTACTTC
>TRBV12-3/TRBV12-4|TRBJ2-5|16|few|TRBD2
CASRQEGLAGLETQYF
TGTGCCAGCAGACAGGAAGGACTAGCGGGGCTGGAGACCCAGTACTTC
>TRBV4-3|TRBJ2-1|17|.|TRBD1
CASSQGSGQGPHNEQFF
TGCGCCAGCAGCCAAGGTTCGGGACAGGGGCCCCACAATGAGCAGTTCTTC
>TRBV2|TRBJ2-7|11|many|.
CASSATYEQYF
TGTGCCAGCAGCGCGACCTACGAGCAGTACTTC
>TRBV4-2|TRBJ2-7|16|few|TRBD2
CASSQDRTGGAVEQYF
TGTGCCAGCAGCCAAGATCGAACCGGGGGGGCCGTCGAGCAGTACTTC
>TRBV7-2|TRBJ2-5|13|.|.
CASSLPPRTAQYF
TGTGCCAGCAGCCTCCCGCCGCGGACTGCCCAGTACTTC
>TRBV19|TRBJ2-1|15|.|TRBD2
CASTPLLAVSNEQFF
TGTGCCAGTACCCCGCTTCTAGCGGTGAGCAATGAGCAGTTCTTC
>TRBV5-1|TRBJ2-7|15|.|TRBD2
CASSLAAGGTYEQYF
TGCGCCAGCAGCTTGGCAGCGGGGGGGACCTACGAGCAGTACTTC
>TRBV7-2|TRBJ2-1|17|once|TRBD2
CASSLRASGLSYNEQFF
TGTGCCAGCAGCTTAAGGGCTAGCGGCCTCTCCTACAATGAGCAGTTCTTC
>TRBV19|TRBJ1-1|15|.|TRBD1
CASSAADRVSAEAFF
TGTGCCAGTAGTGCCGCCGACAGGGTAAGCGCTGAAGCTTTCTTT
>TRBV19|TRBJ2-1|11|many|.
CASTRGVSKFF
TGTGCCAGTACTAGGGGGGTGTCGAAGTTCTTC
>TRBV15|TRBJ2-1|15|many|.
CATSRDRISENEQFF
TGTGCCACCAGCAGAGATCGGATTAGCGAGAATGAGCAGTTCTTC
>TRBV2|TRBJ1-2|13|.|.
CASSVTVNYGYTF
TGTGCCAGCAGCGTGACAGTAAACTATGGCTACACCTTC
>TRBV6-7|TRBJ1-1|15|.|.
CASSYTQTMNTEAFF
TGTGCCAGCAGTTACACGCAGACCATGAACACTGAAGCTTTCTTT
>TRBV9|TRBJ2-3|14|once|.
CASSPWGGTDTQSF
TGTGCCAGCAGCCCATGGGGAGGCACAGATACGCAGTCTTTT
>TRBV15|TRBJ2-2|16|many|TRBD2
CATSWGLAGGAGELFF
TGTGCCACCAGCTGGGGACTAGCGGGAGGTGCCGGGGAGCTGTTTTTT
>TRBV6-1|TRBJ2-1|15|.|TRBD1
CASSELGQGWNEQFF
TGTGCCAGCAGTGAATTGGGACAGGGGTGGAATGAGCAGTTCTTC
>TRBV6-1|TRBJ2-7|16|.|.
CASSEVAGPSSYEQYF
TGTGCCAGCAGTGAAGTGGCAGGCCCGAGCTCCTACGAGCAGTACTTC
>TRBV5-1|TRBJ2-5|14|.|.
CASSMTGSQETQYF
TGCGCCAGCAGCATGACAGGCTCCCAAGAGACCCAGTACTTC
>TRBV13|TRBJ1-2|14|.|TRBD1
CASSLGSGQSGYTF
TGTGCCAGCAGCTTAGGTTCGGGACAGTCTGGCTACACCTTC
>TRBV12-3/TRBV12-4|TRBJ1-6|16|many|.
CASRDSKLAYNSPLHF
TGTGCCAGCAGAGACAGTAAATTGGCGTATAATTCACCCCTCCACTTT
>TRBV6-2/TRBV6-3|TRBJ2-2|13|.|.
CASKGPGAGELFF
TGTGCCAGCAAGGGCCCGGGGGCCGGGGAGCTGTTTTTT